Following are 25 T cell receptor beta chains from one sample sequenced in a study of shared clonotypes between healthy human individuals. The assay was immunoSEQ multiplex PCR, and TCRdb's table has in-frame clones only and misses some. This sample has 780,000 or so clones; roughly 72% occur once, and the top ten carry about 1.8%. The sample taken for sequencing was memory CD4+ T cells sorted from blood. Subset specified: CD45RA-negative fraction. These receptors originate from a woman in her 30s in good health.

This clone was seen repeatedly, ten times or more. The chain carries TRBV19 and TRBJ1-2; no definite D call. Germline V gene sequence: CDR1 LNHDA, CDR2 SQIVND (reference sequence). V lost 1 base and J 5 bases, leaving 14 bases between the germline ends. The CDR3 extends over 15 amino acids. The CDR3 loop is CASSIGVQAGYGYTF. The CDR3 DNA sequence: TGTGCCAGTAGTATAGGGGTGCAGGCTGGATATGGCTACACCTTC.

The rearrangement uses TRBV7-9 and TRBJ2-7, with D perhaps assigned TRBD1 or TRBD2 (5 bases each). V lost 5 bases to trimming and J lost 5 bases, with 19 bases between them. This CDR3 contains 15 residues. Germline assignment: CDR1 SEHNR and CDR2 FQNEAQ (reference sequence). The DNA of the CDR3 is TGTGCCAGCAGCCGCGAGGGGCGGCGAGGTGACGAGCAGTACTTC. Encoded protein: CASSREGRRGDEQYF.

The V gene is TRBV29-1, the J gene TRBJ1-1; D gene unclear. This CDR3 has 13 residues. With 7 bases removed from V and 3 bases from J, the gap between germline ends came to 15 bases. CDR1 SQVTM and CDR2 ANQGSEA come from the germline V gene. The CDR3 spells CSALGGNHTEAFF. The CDR3 region has the DNA TGCAGCGCCCTTGGAGGGAACCACACTGAAGCTTTCTTT.

This clone showed up many times. A much larger clonotype is one base distant, so this may be a read error. Other nucleotide sequences in the sample specify the same CDR3. As DNA, the CDR3 is TGCGCCAGCAGCTTTGGGGACAGGGACACCGGGGAGCTGTTTTTT. Amino acid sequence: CASSFGDRDTGELFF. The rearrangement joins TRBV5-1 to TRBJ2-2, with 9 bases fitting TRBD1. CDR1 and CDR2 (germline): SGHRS, YFSETQ. The CDR3 consists of 15 residues. Trimming took 2 bases from V and 3 from J; bases not matched to a gene: 2.

The chain recombines TRBV6-7 with TRBJ1-5, with TRBD1 matching over 10 bases. TRBV6-7 is an ORF for which the function is uncertain. V lost 5 bases and J lost 5; bases outside the gene matches: 6. This CDR3 is built from 15 residues. CDR3 DNA sequence: TGTGCCAGCAGTCTAGATGACAGGGGGCATCAGCCCCAGCATTTT. Translation: CASSLDDRGHQPQHF.

V and J are TRBV7-2 and TRBJ2-1; a weak D match, TRBD1 (6 bases). This CDR3 spans 14 amino acids. In germline, CDR1 is SGHTA, CDR2 FQGNSA. V lost 7 bases, J lost 6 bases, and 16 bases lay in between. DNA of the CDR3: TGTGCCAGCATTTCTGCCTCAGGGGCCAATGAGCAGTTCTTC. Amino acid sequence: CASISASGANEQFF.

The chain employs TRBV28 and TRBJ2-5; D is perhaps TRBD1 (6 bases). The V end was cut by 5 bases, the J end by 5 bases, with 21 bases between. Germline V CDR1 and CDR2: MDHEN, SYDVKM. This CDR3 is built from 16 residues. The CDR3 reads CASSLNLDRRRETQYF. The CDR3 nucleotides read TGTGCCAGCAGTCTCAACCTCGACAGGAGAAGGGAGACCCAGTACTTC.

The chain uses TRBV15 and TRBJ2-7; TRBD2 aligns across 7 bases. J lost 2 bases, V lost 2 bases, and 9 bases had no gene match. The CDR3 extends over 16 amino acids. The germline gives CDR1 LNHNV, CDR2 YYDKDF (reference sequence). CDR3 protein: CATSRSRPSGTYEQYF. The CDR3 DNA sequence: TGTGCCACCAGCAGAAGTAGGCCTAGCGGAACCTACGAGCAGTACTTC.

The chain is built from TRBV5-5 and TRBJ1-2; D unresolved. The CDR3 contains 12 residues. Germline V gene sequence: CDR1 SGHKS, CDR2 YYEKEE (reference sequence). Trimming took 4 bases from V and 2 from J, leaving 6 bases between them. The CDR3, as DNA: TGTGCCAGCAGCGGAGGGAACTATGGCTACACCTTC. This encodes CASSGGNYGYTF.

The sample holds a few counts of this clone. The chain employs TRBV19 and TRBJ2-3; unclear D gene. V was trimmed by 3 bases and J by 6 bases, leaving 10 bases between them. The CDR3 has 13 residues. CDR1 LNHDA and CDR2 SQIVND come from the germline V gene (reference sequence). The CDR3 loop reads CASSIASSDTQYF. In nucleotides, the CDR3 is TGTGCCAGTAGTATTGCATCCTCCGATACGCAGTATTTT. Variable domain in full (rest from reference TRBV19 and TRBJ2-3): DGGITQSPKYLFRKEGQNVTLSCEQNLNHDAMYWYRQDPGQGLRLIYYSQIVNDFQKGDIAEGYSVSREKKESFPLTVTSAQKNPTAFYLCASSIASSDTQYFGPGTRLTVL.

In regard to this clone: Other DNA sequences in this sample translate to the same CDR3. The V gene is TRBV4-2, the J gene TRBJ2-7, with 11 bases fitting TRBD1. The CDR3 contains 16 residues. V shed 3 bases and J 4 bases; nucleotides not matched to a gene: 8. Germline CDR1 LGHNA, CDR2 YNFKEQ. DNA for the CDR3: TGTGCCAGCAGCCAGGATCCGGACAGGGGGCTGTACGAGCAGTACTTC. Protein product: CASSQDPDRGLYEQYF.

In DNA, the CDR3 is TGTGCCAGCAGAGGCCACTCTGATTACAATGAGCAGTTCTTC. Translated: CASRGHSDYNEQFF. The chain recombines TRBV28 with TRBJ2-1; D gene ambiguous. The CDR3 length is 14 residues. The V end lost 6 bases, the J end lost 4 bases, and 13 bases lay between the germline ends. From germline, CDR1 is MDHEN and CDR2 SYDVKM.

The genes are TRBV28 and TRBJ1-2; no clear D. This CDR3 contains 16 residues. Germline CDR1 MDHEN, CDR2 SYDVKM. Trimming left V 5 bases short and J 5 bases short, with 21 bases between. The DNA for the CDR3 is TGTGCCAGCAGTCCCCCATACCGAACCGGCCCTTATGGCTACACCTTC. It codes for CASSPPYRTGPYGYTF.

The genes are TRBV7-9 and TRBJ2-5; 8 bases map to TRBD2. The V gene end was trimmed by 5 bases and the J gene end by 5 bases; junction bases not matched to a gene: 13. Germline V lookup: CDR1 SEHNR, CDR2 FQNEAQ (reference sequence). The length of the CDR3 is 16 residues. The DNA of the CDR3 is TGTGCCAGCAGCCCACCGACTAGCGCTAGGGTGGAGACCCAGTACTTC. Amino acids: CASSPPTSARVETQYF.

The DNA of the CDR3 is TGTGCCAGCAGCTTGGGCACAGGGGGATTCAATCAGCCCCAGCATTTT. It is translated as CASSLGTGGFNQPQHF. The V gene is TRBV5-8, the J gene TRBJ1-5; TRBD1 agrees at 8 bases. Germline lookup yields CDR1 SGHTS and CDR2 YDEGEE. V lost 0 bases and J lost 3; bases outside the gene matches: 5. The CDR3 covers 16 residues.

The V and J genes are TRBV6-1 and TRBJ2-1; D might be TRBD1 or TRBD2, each matching 5 bases. Looked up from germline, CDR1 is MNHNS and CDR2 is SASEGT. V lost 4 bases, J lost 8 bases, and 24 bases lay in between. The CDR3 is 17 residues long. In nucleotides, the CDR3 is TGTGCCAGCAGTGTCCCCGGCCCGGGACGCCCCGGGGATGAGCAGTTCTTC. Translated: CASSVPGPGRPGDEQFF.

The J gene is TRBJ1-3, the V gene TRBV6-5; D unresolved. The CDR3 totals 15 residues. V was trimmed by 5 bases and J by 4 bases, leaving 15 bases between them. Germline V gene lookup returns CDR1 MNHEY and CDR2 SVGAGI. The CDR3 loop is CASSPVGFLGNTIYF. The CDR3 nucleotides read TGTGCCAGCAGTCCCGTGGGGTTCCTCGGAAACACCATATATTTT.

The rearrangement uses TRBV19 and TRBJ1-1, with D unclear. Germline loops: CDR1 LNHDA, CDR2 SQIVND (reference sequence). The CDR3 covers 14 residues. V was shortened by 1 base and J by 1 base, with 7 bases between the two germline ends. CDR3 sequence: CASSIGLKNTEAFF. For the CDR3, the DNA is TGTGCCAGTAGTATAGGACTGAAGAACACTGAAGCTTTCTTT. Combining the CDR3 with reference TRBV19 and TRBJ1-1 gives the whole variable domain DGGITQSPKYLFRKEGQNVTLSCEQNLNHDAMYWYRQDPGQGLRLIYYSQIVNDFQKGDIAEGYSVSREKKESFPLTVTSAQKNPTAFYLCASSIGLKNTEAFFGQGTRLTVV.

The V gene is TRBV5-1, the J gene TRBJ2-7; 7 positions match TRBD1. V lost 5 bases to trimming and J lost 3 bases; unmatched junction nucleotides: 8. Germline CDR1 reads SGHRS; CDR2 reads YFSETQ. There are 14 residues in the CDR3. Written as DNA, the CDR3 is TGCGCCAGCAGTCAGACAGGGTCTTACTACGAGCAGTACTTC. It translates to CASSQTGSYYEQYF.

This sequence joins TRBV19 and TRBJ1-5; 9 nucleotides align to TRBD1. J was trimmed by 4 bases and V by 4 bases; bases with no gene match: 8. Germline V CDR1 and CDR2: LNHDA, SQIVND (reference sequence). CDR3 size: 16 residues. The CDR3 loop is CASSTNRGLRNQPQHF. The CDR3 DNA reads as TGTGCCAGTAGTACTAACAGGGGGCTCAGGAATCAGCCCCAGCATTTT.

This CDR3 reads CSGYLGTFYNEQFF. CDR3 coding DNA: TGCAGCGGATACTTAGGGACTTTCTACAATGAGCAGTTCTTC. The chain is built from TRBV29-1 and TRBJ2-1, with a tentative D call TRBD2 (6 bases). The CDR3 totals 14 residues. Germline CDR1 reads SQVTM; CDR2 reads ANQGSEA. Trimming pared 7 bases from V and 3 bases from J, leaving 16 bases between.

The genes are TRBV19 and TRBJ2-1; 12 nucleotides align to TRBD2. Unmatched junction bases numbered 9, after V lost 2 bases and J lost 4 bases. CDR1 and CDR2 (germline): LNHDA, SQIVND (reference sequence). The CDR3 is 18 amino acids. The chain's CDR3 is CASSITSGRPGGYNEQFF. In DNA form, the CDR3 reads TGTGCCAGTAGTATAACTAGCGGGAGGCCAGGAGGTTACAATGAGCAGTTCTTC.

V usage is TRBV28 and J usage is TRBJ1-2, with D perhaps matching TRBD1 (6 bases). Trimming cost V 7 bases and J 0 bases, with 12 bases left between them. Germline-derived CDR1 and CDR2 are MDHEN and SYDVKM. The CDR3 loop spans 14 amino acids. CDR3 coding DNA: TGTGCCAGCAACAGGGTCCCAGCTAACTATGGCTACACCTTC. It is translated as CASNRVPANYGYTF.

The chain links TRBV21-1 to TRBJ2-7; TRBD1, the table's D call, lacks a check against the DNA. TRBV21-1 is a pseudogene locus. The CDR3 is made up of 13 amino acids. The CDR3: CATRSDREGEQYF. In nucleotides, the CDR3 is TGTGCCACCCGCTCGGACAGGGAAGGCGAGCAGTACTTC.

The gene calls are TRBV9 and TRBJ2-1; 13 bases are a match to TRBD2. Germline-derived CDR1 and CDR2 are SGDLS and YYNGEE. With 6 bases clipped from V and 7 bases from J, the junction kept 7 bases outside the gene matches. This CDR3 is 15 amino acids long. The CDR3 region has the DNA TGTGCCAGCAACCCACTAGCGGGAGGGGCAAATGAGCAGTTCTTC. This sequence encodes CASNPLAGGANEQFF.